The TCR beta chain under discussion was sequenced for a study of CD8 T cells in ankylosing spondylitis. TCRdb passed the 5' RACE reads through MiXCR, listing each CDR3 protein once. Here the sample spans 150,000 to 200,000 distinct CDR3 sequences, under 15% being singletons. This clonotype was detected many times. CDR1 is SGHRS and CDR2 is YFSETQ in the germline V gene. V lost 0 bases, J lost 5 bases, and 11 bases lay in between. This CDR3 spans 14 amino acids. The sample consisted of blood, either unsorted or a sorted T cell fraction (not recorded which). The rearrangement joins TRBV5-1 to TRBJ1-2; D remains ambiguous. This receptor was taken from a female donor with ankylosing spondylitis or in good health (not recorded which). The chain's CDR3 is CASSLESTGYGYTF. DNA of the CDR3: TGCGCCAGCAGCTTGGAATCCACGGGGTATGGCTACACCTTC.